The T cell receptor beta chain under discussion was sequenced for a study of a mutant IDH1 vaccine in newly diagnosed glioma. Looking at the study overall: Initiation of the vaccine course occurred 4-6 weeks after radiotherapy alone, or alongside temozolomide cycles. Before enrollment, patients got radiotherapy alone, temozolomide alone, or mostly the combination.

Described time point: week 5, during vaccination. In every dose of vaccine, 300 ug of mutant IDH1 20-mer peptide was given alongside topical imiquimod. Those who donated had recent WHO grade 3 or 4 IDH1-mutant, ATRX-lost astrocytomas. The repertoire was sequenced with immunoSEQ multiplex PCR; TCRdb's copy has only in-frame clones and lacks some. The sample contains around 56,000 clones, about 80% of which appear only once. This clone was seen only once. Its specificity is not known. Study-wide points: Immune responses arising from the vaccine appeared in roughly 95% of patients.

Germline loops: CDR1 SEHNR, CDR2 FQNEAQ (reference sequence). V lost 2 bases and J lost 1, with 8 bases in between. The CDR3 length is 14 residues. The starting material was PBMCs, obtained from a glioma patient whose treatment included an IDH1 peptide vaccine. The receptor's source is a young man with glioma. V gene TRBV7-9 combines with J gene TRBJ1-1; no firm D call. The CDR3: CASSLITENTEAFF. CDR3 nucleotides: TGTGCCAGCAGCTTAATCACAGAGAACACTGAAGCTTTCTTT.